These 7 T cell receptor beta chains were sequenced from one sample in a study of beta chain features in type 1 diabetes. The entirety of the isolated RNA underwent reverse transcription, so expressed TCRB transcripts were sequenced. Only in-frame clones appear in the TCRdb table, and some are missing; sequencing was by immunoSEQ multiplex PCR. Here the sample spans fewer than 350,000 clones, 15% to 20% being singletons. The sample was naive CD4+ T cells from blood. These receptors originate from a woman between 18 and 30 years old in good health.

The J gene is TRBJ2-1, the V gene TRBV5-1, with D tentatively TRBD2 (6 bases). CDR3 length: 14 amino acids. The V and J ends lost 4 bases and 8 bases respectively, with 16 bases between them. CDR1 SGHRS and CDR2 YFSETQ come from the germline V gene. In nucleotides, the CDR3 is TGCGCCAGCAGCAGCATCCCCCCGGGGGATGAGCAGTTCTTC. Translating gives CASSSIPPGDEQFF.

The V and J genes are TRBV5-4 and TRBJ1-2; D perhaps matches TRBD1 (6 bases). The ends were cut back, 2 bases at V and 5 bases at J, with 16 bases in the middle. The germline V gene has CDR1 SGHNT and CDR2 YYREEE (reference sequence). CDR3 length: 15 residues. The CDR3 protein is CASSLEQGSAYGYTF. CDR3 sequence (DNA): TGTGCCAGCAGCTTAGAACAGGGATCGGCGTATGGCTACACCTTC.

This clone showed up just a few times. In DNA form, the CDR3 reads TGTGCCAGCAGTGCCCAGGGGGTATACGAGCAGTACTTC. This encodes CASSAQGVYEQYF. The J gene is TRBJ2-7, the V gene TRBV2; 7 bases are shared with TRBD1. CDR1 and CDR2 from the germline V gene are SNHLY and FYNNEI. The CDR3 runs to 13 residues. Unmatched junction bases numbered 4, after V lost 4 bases and J lost 4 bases.

This clone turned up a few times. The rearrangement uses TRBV5-1 and TRBJ2-1; possibly TRBD1 for D (5 bases). In germline, CDR1 is SGHRS, CDR2 YFSETQ. This CDR3 region has 16 residues. V lost 4 bases to trimming and J lost 3 bases, with 17 bases between them. CDR3 protein: CASSGADRKGYNEQFF. For the CDR3, the DNA is TGCGCCAGCAGCGGGGCGGACCGAAAGGGCTACAATGAGCAGTTCTTC.

This clone has just a few counts. The junction shows a germline mismatch at one end, possibly a read error. This chain uses TRBV12-5 with TRBJ2-7, with D maybe TRBD1 (5 bases). CDR3 size: 13 residues. CDR1 and CDR2 from the germline V gene are LGHNT and FRNRAP. The chain's CDR3 is CASGLDTVYEQYF. CDR3 bases: TGTGCTAGTGGCTTGGACACCGTCTACGAGCAGTACTTC.

This clone was seen more than once but under ten times. The rearrangement links TRBV18 to TRBJ2-7; D may be TRBD1 (5 bases). This CDR3 comprises 13 residues. The germline gives CDR1 KGHSH, CDR2 LQKENI. V was shortened by 6 bases and J by 3 bases, with 12 bases between the two germline ends. The DNA of the CDR3 is TGTGCCAGCTCTCCGGACATGAGCTACGAGCAGTACTTC. It encodes CASSPDMSYEQYF.

The V and J genes are TRBV2 and TRBJ1-1; a possible D gene is TRBD1 (6 bases). V lost 4 bases and J 4 bases, leaving 13 bases between the germline ends. Germline CDR1 reads SNHLY; CDR2 reads FYNNEI. The CDR3 runs to 14 residues. The CDR3 sequence is CASSGTAWGTEAFF. The CDR3 coding sequence is TGTGCCAGCAGTGGGACAGCATGGGGCACTGAAGCTTTCTTT.